Listed below are T cell receptor beta chains from one sample, sequenced in a study of CD8 T cells in Susac syndrome. TCRdb called the immunoSEQ multiplex PCR reads again in MiXCR, with one record for every CDR3 protein. The table has some 300,000 distinct CDR3 sequences, 85% seen once. Input material: CD8+ T cells from PBMCs. The source is a human donor with multiple sclerosis. The CDR3 runs from the conserved cysteine through the conserved F or W.

V	J	CDR3
TRBV7-3	TRBJ2-1	CASSWGFPHNEQFF
TRBV3-1	TRBJ1-1	CASSQVQGTEAFF
TRBV7-9	TRBJ1-1	CASSLLTALPEAFF
TRBV5-1	TRBJ1-4	CASSSHIAGATNEKLFF
TRBV19	TRBJ2-7	CASSIEWGVEQYF
TRBV9	TRBJ2-2	CASSSYPGELFF
TRBV29-1	TRBJ2-7	CSVEETQGDSSYEQYF
TRBV20-1	TRBJ2-7	CSALQGHEQYF
TRBV4-2	TRBJ2-7	CASSQGRGTYEQYF
TRBV27	TRBJ2-5	CASSSFYTGEGQETQYF
TRBV28	TRBJ2-3	CASSLDSGEDTQYF
TRBV10-3	TRBJ2-1	CAITGSFNEQFF
TRBV2	TRBJ2-7	CASSEEPSGRYEQYF
TRBV29-1	TRBJ1-2	CSVYPGPDGAERHTF
TRBV25-1	TRBJ2-1	CASSVWETEQFF
TRBV9	TRBJ1-1	CASSSRDRGRIGTEAFF